These T cell receptor beta chains were read from a single sample in a study of PD-L1 blockade in urothelial cancer. Repertoires were generated with immunoSEQ multiplex PCR, while TCRdb's copy carries only in-frame clones and drops some. The data contain around 100,000 clones, roughly 88% of them singletons. Sequenced here: PBMCs, sampled around atezolizumab (anti-PD-L1) treatment. The receptors were sampled from a man in his fifties with urothelial cancer. The CDR3 runs from the conserved cysteine through the conserved F or W. Each record gives: V gene, clone size, J gene, D gene, CDR3 DNA, CDR3 protein. The D gene is left open where the match is weak. Clone size is shown for a subset of rows, as once, few, many or a class of expanded clone.

V gene: TRBV18; clone size: -; J gene: TRBJ1-2; D gene: TRBD1; CDR3 DNA: TGTGCCAGCTCCCAGGGACAGGGGGCCTATGGCTACACCTTC; CDR3 protein: CASSQGQGAYGYTF
V gene: TRBV19; clone size: many; J gene: TRBJ2-5; D gene: -; CDR3 DNA: TGTGCCAGTAGTATAGGCCCGGGTGAGACCCAGTACTTC; CDR3 protein: CASSIGPGETQYF
V gene: TRBV30; clone size: -; J gene: TRBJ1-5; D gene: -; CDR3 DNA: TGTGCCTGGGATGCAGGGGGCAATCAGCCCCAGCATTTT; CDR3 protein: CAWDAGGNQPQHF
V gene: TRBV2; clone size: -; J gene: TRBJ2-2; D gene: -; CDR3 DNA: TGTGCCAGCAGTGAAGCGTTACGGGAAACCGGGGAGCTGTTTTTT; CDR3 protein: CASSEALRETGELFF
V gene: TRBV9; clone size: -; J gene: TRBJ2-7; D gene: TRBD2; CDR3 DNA: TGTGCCAGCAGCGTAGCCGGAGGGGAGGGGCCACAATTGAACGAGCAGTACTTC; CDR3 protein: CASSVAGGEGPQLNEQYF
V gene: TRBV10-3; clone size: -; J gene: TRBJ2-3; D gene: -; CDR3 DNA: TGTGCCACCTCCGCTCGAGCAGATACGCAGTATTTT; CDR3 protein: CATSARADTQYF
V gene: TRBV2; clone size: -; J gene: TRBJ1-2; D gene: TRBD1; CDR3 DNA: TGTGCCAGCAGTTTGGGACAGGCTAACTATGGCTACACCTTC; CDR3 protein: CASSLGQANYGYTF
V gene: TRBV30; clone size: -; J gene: TRBJ2-3; D gene: TRBD2; CDR3 DNA: TGTGCCTGGAGTGTTCGGGCTAGCGGGGCCTCACATTATAGCACAGATACGCAGTATTTT; CDR3 protein: CAWSVRASGASHYSTDTQYF
V gene: TRBV1; clone size: -; J gene: TRBJ1-4; D gene: -; CDR3 DNA: TGCACCAGCAGCCAACCGGGACAGGAGAATGAAAAACTGTTTTTT; CDR3 protein: CTSSQPGQENEKLFF
V gene: TRBV5-1; clone size: -; J gene: TRBJ2-3; D gene: TRBD1; CDR3 DNA: TGCGCCAGCAGGGGGACAGGGGCTTCAGATACGCAGTATTTT; CDR3 protein: CASRGTGASDTQYF
V gene: TRBV28; clone size: -; J gene: TRBJ2-7; D gene: -; CDR3 DNA: TGTGCCAGCGGGGCCGACTACGAGCAGTACTTC; CDR3 protein: CASGADYEQYF
V gene: TRBV11-2; clone size: -; J gene: TRBJ2-1; D gene: -; CDR3 DNA: TGTGCCAGCAGGCGGGACGGCTCCTACAATGAGCAGTTCTTC; CDR3 protein: CASRRDGSYNEQFF
V gene: TRBV18; clone size: -; J gene: TRBJ1-6; D gene: -; CDR3 DNA: TGTGCCAGCTCACGAATGCTAGGAGACCAGACTAATTCACCCCTCCACTTT; CDR3 protein: CASSRMLGDQTNSPLHF
V gene: TRBV29-1; clone size: -; J gene: TRBJ1-4; D gene: TRBD1; CDR3 DNA: TGCAGCGTCATTTCACCAGGGGGCTCAGGAACTAATGAAAAACTGTTTTTT; CDR3 protein: CSVISPGGSGTNEKLFF
V gene: TRBV30; clone size: -; J gene: TRBJ1-5; D gene: TRBD1; CDR3 DNA: TGTGCCTGGAGTCACCAAACCGGGACAGGGAGTATTCATAGTCGTCAGCCCCAGCATTTT; CDR3 protein: CAWSHQTGTGSIHSRQPQHF
V gene: TRBV6-5; clone size: -; J gene: TRBJ1-6; D gene: -; CDR3 DNA: TGTGCCAGCAGTTACTCGAGGGCGGGAGGTTCACCCCTCCACTTT; CDR3 protein: CASSYSRAGGSPLHF
V gene: TRBV28; clone size: few; J gene: TRBJ2-7; D gene: TRBD1; CDR3 DNA: TGTGCCAGCAGTTCACCCGGGACAGGGTACGAGCAGTACTTC; CDR3 protein: CASSSPGTGYEQYF
V gene: TRBV5-1; clone size: -; J gene: TRBJ2-1; D gene: TRBD2; CDR3 DNA: TGCGCCAGCAGCTTACTAGCGCCCTCCTACAATGAGCAGTTCTTC; CDR3 protein: CASSLLAPSYNEQFF
V gene: TRBV5-1; clone size: -; J gene: TRBJ2-7; D gene: -; CDR3 DNA: TGCGCCAGCAGCTTGGGAGGGCCAACCTACGAGCAGTACTTC; CDR3 protein: CASSLGGPTYEQYF
V gene: TRBV19; clone size: -; J gene: TRBJ1-1; D gene: -; CDR3 DNA: TGTGCCAGTAGTACAAAACAGGGGAACACTGAAGCTTTCTTT; CDR3 protein: CASSTKQGNTEAFF
V gene: TRBV19; clone size: -; J gene: TRBJ1-4; D gene: -; CDR3 DNA: TGTGCCAGTAAAGGGGGGGCGCTAGGAAAACTGTTTTTT; CDR3 protein: CASKGGALGKLFF
V gene: TRBV19; clone size: many; J gene: TRBJ1-5; D gene: -; CDR3 DNA: TGTGCCAGTACCACCTGGGGGCAGGGGAACAATCAGCCCCAGCATTTT; CDR3 protein: CASTTWGQGNNQPQHF
V gene: TRBV14; clone size: -; J gene: TRBJ2-3; D gene: TRBD2; CDR3 DNA: TGTGCCAGCAGCCAAGCGGGAGGATCCTATAATACGCAGTATTTT; CDR3 protein: CASSQAGGSYNTQYF
V gene: TRBV19; clone size: -; J gene: TRBJ1-1; D gene: -; CDR3 DNA: TGTGCCAGTAGTATAGATCGTAGCAGCCGTTGGGCTTTCTTT; CDR3 protein: CASSIDRSSRWAFF
V gene: TRBV5-1; clone size: -; J gene: TRBJ1-2; D gene: TRBD1; CDR3 DNA: TGCGCCAGCAGCTTGGGACAGGGCCTCTATGGCTACACCTTC; CDR3 protein: CASSLGQGLYGYTF
V gene: TRBV19; clone size: -; J gene: TRBJ2-5; D gene: -; CDR3 DNA: TGTGCCAGTAGTATCAGCAGGGTCCTCCAAGAGACCCAGTACTTC; CDR3 protein: CASSISRVLQETQYF
V gene: TRBV7-3; clone size: -; J gene: TRBJ1-1; D gene: -; CDR3 DNA: TGTGCCAGCAGCTTAACGGGACACAAGAACACTGAAGCTTTCTTT; CDR3 protein: CASSLTGHKNTEAFF
V gene: TRBV18; clone size: -; J gene: TRBJ2-3; D gene: TRBD2; CDR3 DNA: TGTGCCAGCTCACCTAGAACCAGCGGGAGTGCAGATACGCAGTATTTT; CDR3 protein: CASSPRTSGSADTQYF
V gene: TRBV20-1; clone size: -; J gene: TRBJ2-7; D gene: -; CDR3 DNA: TGCAGTGCTAGACCAGGGGCCGAGCAGTACTTC; CDR3 protein: CSARPGAEQYF
V gene: TRBV11-3; clone size: -; J gene: TRBJ1-1; D gene: -; CDR3 DNA: TGTGCCAGCAGCCCCGGACGGGGCCGGGGGGCGAACACTGAAGCTTTCTTT; CDR3 protein: CASSPGRGRGANTEAFF
V gene: TRBV5-1; clone size: -; J gene: TRBJ2-7; D gene: TRBD1; CDR3 DNA: TGCGCCAGCAGCTTGTTTGTTCAGGGGGTTTTCTACGAGCAGTACTTC; CDR3 protein: CASSLFVQGVFYEQYF
V gene: TRBV6-5; clone size: -; J gene: TRBJ2-1; D gene: -; CDR3 DNA: TGTGCCAGCAGTTATAGTTTGGTTGGCAATGAGCAGTTCTTC; CDR3 protein: CASSYSLVGNEQFF
V gene: TRBV11-2; clone size: -; J gene: TRBJ1-4; D gene: -; CDR3 DNA: TGTGCCAGCAGCAATAGCCCGACTAATGAAAAACTGTTTTTT; CDR3 protein: CASSNSPTNEKLFF
V gene: TRBV6-5; clone size: -; J gene: TRBJ1-6; D gene: -; CDR3 DNA: TGTGCCAGCAGATTGAGGTTGGATTCACCCCTCCACTTT; CDR3 protein: CASRLRLDSPLHF
V gene: TRBV7-2; clone size: few; J gene: TRBJ1-2; D gene: TRBD1; CDR3 DNA: TGTGCCAGCAGCTTAGGGTCGGGACAGATTTATGGCTACACCTTC; CDR3 protein: CASSLGSGQIYGYTF
V gene: TRBV6-5; clone size: -; J gene: TRBJ2-3; D gene: TRBD2; CDR3 DNA: TGTGCCAGCAGTTACGAGGGACTAGCATTAGATACGCAGTATTTT; CDR3 protein: CASSYEGLALDTQYF
V gene: TRBV5-1; clone size: -; J gene: TRBJ2-1; D gene: TRBD1; CDR3 DNA: TGCGCCAGCAGCCCACCGTCCGGGACAGGGAATGAGCAGTTCTTC; CDR3 protein: CASSPPSGTGNEQFF
V gene: TRBV6-5; clone size: -; J gene: TRBJ2-7; D gene: TRBD2; CDR3 DNA: TGTGCCAGCAGTTACTCGATCGCTAGCGGAGCTTACGAGCAGTACTTC; CDR3 protein: CASSYSIASGAYEQYF
V gene: TRBV5-1; clone size: -; J gene: TRBJ2-3; D gene: -; CDR3 DNA: TGCGCCAGCAGATCAGCAGATACGCAGTATTTT; CDR3 protein: CASRSADTQYF
V gene: TRBV6-5; clone size: -; J gene: TRBJ2-7; D gene: -; CDR3 DNA: TGTGCCAGCAGTTACTCGCGAGATTCCTGGGAGCAGTACTTC; CDR3 protein: CASSYSRDSWEQYF
V gene: TRBV5-1; clone size: few; J gene: TRBJ1-4; D gene: -; CDR3 DNA: TGCGCCAGCAGCTGGGCAGATGCTAATGAAAAACTGTTTTTT; CDR3 protein: CASSWADANEKLFF
V gene: TRBV7-2; clone size: few; J gene: TRBJ2-3; D gene: -; CDR3 DNA: TGTGCCAGCAGCTTGACTAAAGATAAGCAGTATTTT; CDR3 protein: CASSLTKDKQYF
V gene: TRBV28; clone size: -; J gene: TRBJ2-5; D gene: -; CDR3 DNA: TGTGCCAGCAGTTTAAACGGTTGGCAAGAGACCCAGTACTTC; CDR3 protein: CASSLNGWQETQYF
V gene: TRBV5-1; clone size: -; J gene: TRBJ2-7; D gene: TRBD2; CDR3 DNA: TGCGCCAGCAGCTGGGGGGGCTACGAGCAGTACTTC; CDR3 protein: CASSWGGYEQYF
V gene: TRBV5-1; clone size: few; J gene: TRBJ1-1; D gene: -; CDR3 DNA: TGCGCCAGCAGCTTGGCGGGGTACGCTTTCTTT; CDR3 protein: CASSLAGYAFF
V gene: TRBV5-8; clone size: -; J gene: TRBJ1-5; D gene: -; CDR3 DNA: TGTGCCAGCAGCCCTCAGGGTGTTAGTCAGCCCCAGCATTTT; CDR3 protein: CASSPQGVSQPQHF
V gene: TRBV28; clone size: once; J gene: TRBJ1-2; D gene: -; CDR3 DNA: TGTGCCAGCAGTATAGGACAGCCCTATGGCTACACCTTC; CDR3 protein: CASSIGQPYGYTF
V gene: TRBV7-2; clone size: -; J gene: TRBJ2-7; D gene: -; CDR3 DNA: TGTGCCAGCAGCTTAGGGTTAGCTGGGGAGCAGTACTTC; CDR3 protein: CASSLGLAGEQYF
V gene: TRBV27; clone size: -; J gene: TRBJ1-1; D gene: TRBD1; CDR3 DNA: TGTGCCAGCAGTCCCGGACAGGGACGGAACACTGAAGTTTTCTTT; CDR3 protein: CASSPGQGRNTEVFF
V gene: TRBV14; clone size: -; J gene: TRBJ2-1; D gene: -; CDR3 DNA: TGTGCCAGCAGCCAAGTATGGCCTCCGCGGGATGAGCAGTTCTTC; CDR3 protein: CASSQVWPPRDEQFF
V gene: TRBV11-2; clone size: few; J gene: TRBJ2-7; D gene: -; CDR3 DNA: TGTGCCAGCAGCCCTCGCAGGGGACCCTACGAGCAGTACTTC; CDR3 protein: CASSPRRGPYEQYF
V gene: TRBV6-1; clone size: few; J gene: TRBJ2-3; D gene: -; CDR3 DNA: TGTGCCAGCGCAGCAGGAGGATTGGCCGATACGCAGTATTTT; CDR3 protein: CASAAGGLADTQYF
V gene: TRBV9; clone size: -; J gene: TRBJ2-6; D gene: TRBD1; CDR3 DNA: TGTGCCAGCAGCGTCCGGGACAGGGTATTATCGGGGGCCAACGTCCTGACTTTC; CDR3 protein: CASSVRDRVLSGANVLTF
V gene: TRBV9; clone size: -; J gene: TRBJ2-3; D gene: TRBD2; CDR3 DNA: TGTGCCAGCAGCGTAGCTGGACTAGCGGGCAGCACAGATACGCAGTATTTT; CDR3 protein: CASSVAGLAGSTDTQYF
V gene: TRBV6-1; clone size: -; J gene: TRBJ2-1; D gene: TRBD2; CDR3 DNA: TGTGCCAGCAGAGGACTAGTAAGCTCCTACAATGAGCAGTTCTTC; CDR3 protein: CASRGLVSSYNEQFF